The next 3 T cell receptor beta chains were all read from a single sample in a study. From the RT-PCR reads, TCRdb called clonotypes with MiXCR, one entry per CDR3 protein. The data hold fewer than 800,000 distinct CDR3 sequences, with 13% to 15% observed a single time. What was sequenced was memory CD4+ T cells from blood. The source of these receptors is a female donor in good health, serving as a healthy control.

This clonotype has only one observation. This CDR3 is CASSLAGGGVGTEAFF. The CDR3 nucleotides read TGTGCCAGCAGTTTAGCGGGCGGGGGCGTGGGGACTGAAGCTTTCTTT. The V and J genes are TRBV12-3 or TRBV12-4 and TRBJ1-1; possibly TRBD1 for D (6 bases). The CDR3 is made up of 16 amino acids. V was cut by 0 bases and J by 5 bases, with 16 bases left in between.

This clonotype has at least ten counts. The genes are TRBV27 and TRBJ2-7; 11 positions agree with TRBD2. The CDR3 spans 14 residues. The V gene end was trimmed by 6 bases and the J gene end by 6 bases; junction bases not matched to a gene: 7. Germline CDR1 is MNHEY and CDR2 is SMNVEV (reference sequence). Written as DNA, the CDR3 is TGTGCCAGCAGGCCAACTAGCGGGGGCCGCGAGCAGTACTTC. It yields the protein CASRPTSGGREQYF.

This clonotype came up many times. The chain is built from TRBV18 and TRBJ1-1; TRBD1 aligns across 7 bases. The CDR3 loop spans 15 amino acids. The V gene's germline CDR1 is KGHSH and CDR2 LQKENI. V lost 0 bases to trimming and J lost 10 bases; unmatched junction nucleotides: 11. The CDR3 sequence: CASSPPTGTAGGAFF. The CDR3 nucleotides read TGTGCCAGCTCACCACCGACGGGGACAGCGGGAGGAGCTTTCTTT.